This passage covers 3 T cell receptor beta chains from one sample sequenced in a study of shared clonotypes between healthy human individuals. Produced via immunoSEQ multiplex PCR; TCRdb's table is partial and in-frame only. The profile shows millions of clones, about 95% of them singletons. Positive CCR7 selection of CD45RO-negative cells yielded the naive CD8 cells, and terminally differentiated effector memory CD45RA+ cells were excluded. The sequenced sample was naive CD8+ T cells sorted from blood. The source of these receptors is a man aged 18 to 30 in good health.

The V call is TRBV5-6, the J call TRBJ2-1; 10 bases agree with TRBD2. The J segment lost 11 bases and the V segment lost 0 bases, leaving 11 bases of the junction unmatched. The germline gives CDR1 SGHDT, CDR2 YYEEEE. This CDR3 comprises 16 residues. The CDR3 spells CASSLATSGKVTKQFF. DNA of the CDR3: TGTGCCAGCAGCTTGGCTACTAGCGGGAAGGTAACAAAGCAGTTCTTC.

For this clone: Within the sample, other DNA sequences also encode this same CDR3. The CDR3 nucleotides read TGTGCCAGCAGCGTATCCGGGGGTGGCTACACCTTC. Translated: CASSVSGGGYTF. This chain uses TRBV9 with TRBJ1-2; TRBD1 is a possible D gene (5 bases). V dropped 1 base and J dropped 7 bases, with 8 bases sitting between them. The CDR3 is made up of 12 amino acids. Germline V gene sequence: CDR1 SGDLS, CDR2 YYNGEE.

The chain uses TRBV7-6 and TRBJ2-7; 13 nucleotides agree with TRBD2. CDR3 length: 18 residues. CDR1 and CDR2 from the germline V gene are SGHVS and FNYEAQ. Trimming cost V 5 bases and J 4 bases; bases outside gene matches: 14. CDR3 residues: CASSLTPRTSGSRYEQYF. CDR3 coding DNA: TGTGCCAGCAGCCTCACTCCCCGGACTAGCGGGAGTCGGTACGAGCAGTACTTC.